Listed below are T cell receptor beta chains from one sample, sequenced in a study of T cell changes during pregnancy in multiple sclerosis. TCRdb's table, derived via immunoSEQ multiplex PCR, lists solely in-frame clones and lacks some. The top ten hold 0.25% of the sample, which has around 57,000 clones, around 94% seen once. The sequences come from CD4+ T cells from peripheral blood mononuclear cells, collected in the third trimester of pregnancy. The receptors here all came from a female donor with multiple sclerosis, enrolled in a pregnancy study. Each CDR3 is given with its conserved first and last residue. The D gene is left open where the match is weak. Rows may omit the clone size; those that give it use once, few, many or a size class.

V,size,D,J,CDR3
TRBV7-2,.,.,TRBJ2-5,CASSSRQGLGETQYF
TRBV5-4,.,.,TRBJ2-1,CASSPRYSNEQFF
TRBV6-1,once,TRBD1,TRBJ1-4,CASSEWTGRLTNEKLFF
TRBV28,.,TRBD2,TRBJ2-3,CASSPPRAGGPDTQYF
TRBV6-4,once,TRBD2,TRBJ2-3,CASSVLAGGTADTQYF
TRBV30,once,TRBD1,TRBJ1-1,CAWRGTGREWTAEAFF
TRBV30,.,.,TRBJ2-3,CAWTGQFSTDTQYF
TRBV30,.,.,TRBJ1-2,CAWSVIWGEVRGYTF
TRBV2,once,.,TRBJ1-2,CATKDRGYGYTF
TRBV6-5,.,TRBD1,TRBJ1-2,CASSPQDREGYGYTF
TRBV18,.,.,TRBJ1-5,CASSLGLAGQPQHF
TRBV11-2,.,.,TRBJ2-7,CASSTAWAPEGEQYF
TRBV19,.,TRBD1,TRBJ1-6,CASSPGQGDSYNSPLHF
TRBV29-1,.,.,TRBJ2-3,CSVGDTSSGTDTQYF
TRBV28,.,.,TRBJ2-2,CASSISTGELFF